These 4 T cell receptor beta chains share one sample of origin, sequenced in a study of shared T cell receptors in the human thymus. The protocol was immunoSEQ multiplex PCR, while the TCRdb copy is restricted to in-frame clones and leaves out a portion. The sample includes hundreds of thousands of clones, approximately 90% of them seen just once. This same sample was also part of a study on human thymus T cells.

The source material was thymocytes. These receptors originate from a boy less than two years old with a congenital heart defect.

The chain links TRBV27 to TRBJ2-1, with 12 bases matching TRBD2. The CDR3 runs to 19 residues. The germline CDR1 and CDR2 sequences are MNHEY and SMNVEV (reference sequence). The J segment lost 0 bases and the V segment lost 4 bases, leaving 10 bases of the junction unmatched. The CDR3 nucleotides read TGTGCCAGCAGTTCGAAACTAGCGGGAGGCCCCCCCTCCTACAATGAGCAGTTCTTC. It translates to CASSSKLAGGPPSYNEQFF.

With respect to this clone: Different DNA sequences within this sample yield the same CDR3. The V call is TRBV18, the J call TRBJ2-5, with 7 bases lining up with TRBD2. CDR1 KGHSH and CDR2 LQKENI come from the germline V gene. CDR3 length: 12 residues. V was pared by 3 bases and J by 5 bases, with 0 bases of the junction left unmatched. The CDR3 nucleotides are TGTGCCAGCTCACCGGGGGGGGAGACCCAGTACTTC. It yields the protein CASSPGGETQYF.

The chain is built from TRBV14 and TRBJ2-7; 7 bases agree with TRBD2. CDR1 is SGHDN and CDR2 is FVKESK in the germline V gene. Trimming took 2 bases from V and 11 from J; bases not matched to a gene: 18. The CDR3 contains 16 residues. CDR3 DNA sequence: TGTGCCAGCAGCCAAAAAACCGGCACGGCGGGAGAGTCGGAGTACTTC. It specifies CASSQKTGTAGESEYF.

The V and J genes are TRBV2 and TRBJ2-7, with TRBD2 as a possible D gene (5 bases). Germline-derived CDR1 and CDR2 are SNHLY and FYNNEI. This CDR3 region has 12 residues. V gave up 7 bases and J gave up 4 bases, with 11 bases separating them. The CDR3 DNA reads TGTGCCAGCACCGGGGTACGGTACGAGCAGTACTTC. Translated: CASTGVRYEQYF.